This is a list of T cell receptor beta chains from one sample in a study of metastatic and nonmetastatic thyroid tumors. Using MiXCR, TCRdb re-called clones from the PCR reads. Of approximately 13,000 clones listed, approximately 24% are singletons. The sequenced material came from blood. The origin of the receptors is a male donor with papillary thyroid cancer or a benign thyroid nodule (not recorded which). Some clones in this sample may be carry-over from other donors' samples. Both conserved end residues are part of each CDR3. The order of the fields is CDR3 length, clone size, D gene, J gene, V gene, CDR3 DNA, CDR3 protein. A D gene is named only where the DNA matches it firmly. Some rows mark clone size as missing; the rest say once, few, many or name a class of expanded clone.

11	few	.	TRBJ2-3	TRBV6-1	TGTGCCACTGCCCCCACAGATACGCAGTATTTT	CATAPTDTQYF
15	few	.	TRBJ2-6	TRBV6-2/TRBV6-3	TGTGCCAGCGGGACGGATAGCTCTGGGGCCAACGTCCTGACTTTC	CASGTDSSGANVLTF
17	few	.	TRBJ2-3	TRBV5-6	TGTGCCAGCAGCTCCTCCGGGACCTCATATAGCACAGATACGCAGTATTTT	CASSSSGTSYSTDTQYF
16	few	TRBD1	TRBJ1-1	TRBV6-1	TGTGCCAGCAGCCAGTTTGGGGGACAGCTGAACACTGAAGCTTTCTTT	CASSQFGGQLNTEAFF
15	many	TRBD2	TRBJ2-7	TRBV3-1	TGTGCCAGCAGCCAAGTTGGCGGGGGGGCCTACGAGCAGTACTTC	CASSQVGGGAYEQYF
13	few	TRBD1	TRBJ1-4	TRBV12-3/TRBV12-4	TGTGCCAGCAAAACAGGGGGGAGTGAAAAACTGTTTTTT	CASKTGGSEKLFF
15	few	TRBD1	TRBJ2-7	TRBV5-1	TGCGCCAGCAGCTTGGTAGGGACAGGGTATGACGAGCAGTACTTC	CASSLVGTGYDEQYF
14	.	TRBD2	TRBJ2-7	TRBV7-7	TGTGCTAGCAGCTTAGGTGGGAGGGCCAGCGAGCAGTACTTC	CASSLGGRASEQYF
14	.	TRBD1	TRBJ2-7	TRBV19	TGTGCCAGTAACCGGGACAGGGGGACCTACGAGCAGTACTTC	CASNRDRGTYEQYF
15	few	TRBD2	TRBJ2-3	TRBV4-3	TGCGCCAGCAGCGGGGGACTAGCGGGTACAGATACGCAGTATTTT	CASSGGLAGTDTQYF
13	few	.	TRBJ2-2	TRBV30	TGTGCCTGCGCCCCGGAGGTCACCGGGGAGCTGTTTTTT	CACAPEVTGELFF
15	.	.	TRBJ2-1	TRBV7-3	TGTGCCAGCAGTCGGGACTCCAGCTCCTACAATGAGCAGTTCTTC	CASSRDSSSYNEQFF
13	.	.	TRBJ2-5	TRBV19	TGTGCCAGTAGTCCAGACATCCAAGAGACCCAGTACTTC	CASSPDIQETQYF
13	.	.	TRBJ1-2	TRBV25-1	TGTGCCAGCAGCGCACAGGGACTCTATGGCTACACCTTC	CASSAQGLYGYTF
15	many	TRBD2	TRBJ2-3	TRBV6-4	TGTGCCAGCAGTGACTCGGGGGGGGGCACAGATACGCAGTATTTT	CASSDSGGGTDTQYF
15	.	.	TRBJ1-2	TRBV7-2	TGTGCCAGCAGCTTAACGATCGGCGCTAACTATGGCTACACCTTC	CASSLTIGANYGYTF
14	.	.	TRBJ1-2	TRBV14	TGTGCCAGCAGCCCGATTTCCTCCCCCTATGGCTACACCTTC	CASSPISSPYGYTF
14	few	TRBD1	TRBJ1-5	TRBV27	TGTGCCAGCAGTTTAGGGACAGGGAATCAGCCCCAGCATTTT	CASSLGTGNQPQHF
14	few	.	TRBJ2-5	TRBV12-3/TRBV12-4	TGTGCCAGCAGTTTAGAGCCCCTTTCGAAGACCCAGTACTTC	CASSLEPLSKTQYF
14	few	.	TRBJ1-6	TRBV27	TGTGCCAGCAGTTTAGTAGGGGCTAATTCACCCCTCCACTTT	CASSLVGANSPLHF
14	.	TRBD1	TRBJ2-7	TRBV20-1	TGCAGTGCTTTAGGACAGGGTTTTTCCCACGAGCAGTACTTC	CSALGQGFSHEQYF
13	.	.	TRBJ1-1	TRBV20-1	TGCAGTGCTAGAAGTAGGATGAACACTGAAGCTTTCTTT	CSARSRMNTEAFF
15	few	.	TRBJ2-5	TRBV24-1	TGTGCCACCAGTGAGTCAGACAGTTTCCAAGAGACCCAGTACTTC	CATSESDSFQETQYF
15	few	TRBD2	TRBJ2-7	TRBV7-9	TGTGCCAGCAGCCTATTCGGGAGGAATACGGACGAGCAGTACTTC	CASSLFGRNTDEQYF
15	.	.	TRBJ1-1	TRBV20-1	TGCAGTGCTGTCCCCAGGGTTACGGGAAGTACTGAAGCTTTCTTT	CSAVPRVTGSTEAFF
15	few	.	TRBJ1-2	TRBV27	TGTGCCAGCAGGGAATTCTCGGTAGGGAACTATGGCTACACCTTC	CASREFSVGNYGYTF
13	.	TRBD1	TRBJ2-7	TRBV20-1	TGCAGTGCTAGGGCGGGACAGGACTACGAGCAGTACTTC	CSARAGQDYEQYF
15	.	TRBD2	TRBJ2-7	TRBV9	TGTGCCAGCAGCGGGTCGACTAGCGGGTCCTACGAGCAGTACTTC	CASSGSTSGSYEQYF
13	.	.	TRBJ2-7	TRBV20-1	TGCAGTGCTAGAATGACAGGCCCCTACGAGCAGTACTTC	CSARMTGPYEQYF
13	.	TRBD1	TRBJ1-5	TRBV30	TGTGCCCGGAGTCGGACAGGTAATCAGCCCCAGCATTTT	CARSRTGNQPQHF
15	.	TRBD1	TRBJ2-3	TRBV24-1	TGTGCCACCAGTAAGACAGGGGCGTCCACAGATACGCAGTATTTT	CATSKTGASTDTQYF
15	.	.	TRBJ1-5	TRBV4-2	TGTGCCAGCAGCCAAGAAACGGCCAGCAATCAGCCCCAGCATTTT	CASSQETASNQPQHF
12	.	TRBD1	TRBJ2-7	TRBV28	TGTGCCAGCAGTTTAAGAACAGGGGGCCAGTACTTC	CASSLRTGGQYF
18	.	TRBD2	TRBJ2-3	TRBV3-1	TGTGCCAGCAGCCCGACGAGGATAGCGGGGGCCTACACAGATACGCAGTATTTT	CASSPTRIAGAYTDTQYF
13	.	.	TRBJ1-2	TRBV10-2	TGCGCCAGCAGTGGTGGGGTACAGTATGGCTACACCTTC	CASSGGVQYGYTF
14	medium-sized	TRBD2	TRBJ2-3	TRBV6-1	TGTGCCAGCAGTCTAGCGGGAGTAGTAGATACGCAGTATTTT	CASSLAGVVDTQYF
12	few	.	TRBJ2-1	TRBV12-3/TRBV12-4	TGTGCCAGCAGTTCCGGACTCGACAAGCAGTTCTTC	CASSSGLDKQFF
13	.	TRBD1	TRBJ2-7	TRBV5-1	TGCGCCAGCAGCTCCGGGACAGGGCCCGAGCAGTACTTC	CASSSGTGPEQYF
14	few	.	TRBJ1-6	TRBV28	TGTGCCAGCAAGGCCAGCTTAAATAATTCACCCCTCCACTTT	CASKASLNNSPLHF
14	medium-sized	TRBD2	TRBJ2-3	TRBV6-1	TGTGCCAGCAATTCGGGGGGAAGCACAGATACGCAGTATTTT	CASNSGGSTDTQYF
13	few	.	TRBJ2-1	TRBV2	TGTGCCAGCAGTGGGGACACTTACAATGAGCAGTTCTTC	CASSGDTYNEQFF
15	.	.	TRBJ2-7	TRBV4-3	TGCGCCAGCAGCCAAGGAACCACTTACTCCTACGAGCAGTACTTC	CASSQGTTYSYEQYF
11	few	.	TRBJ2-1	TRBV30	TGTGCCTGGAGTGTACGGGATGAGCAGTTCTTC	CAWSVRDEQFF
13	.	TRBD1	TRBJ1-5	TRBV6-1	TGTGCCAGCAGCGACAGGGAGGGTCAGCCCCAGCATTTT	CASSDREGQPQHF
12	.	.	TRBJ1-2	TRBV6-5	TGTGCCAGCAGTTATGGTACCTATGGCTACACCTTC	CASSYGTYGYTF
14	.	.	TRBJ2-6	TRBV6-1	TGTGCCAGCTGTGACAACTCTGGGGCCAACGTCCTGACTTTC	CASCDNSGANVLTF
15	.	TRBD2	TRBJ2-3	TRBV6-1	TGTGCCAGCAGTGTTTCGGCGGGAGGCACAGATACGCAGTATTTT	CASSVSAGGTDTQYF
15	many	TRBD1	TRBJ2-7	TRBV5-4	TGTGCCAGCAGTTTCCCGGGACAGGGGTCCCACGAGCAGTACTTC	CASSFPGQGSHEQYF
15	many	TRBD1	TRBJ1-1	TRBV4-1	TGCGCCAGCAGCCTGACAGGGCAGTGGAGCACTGAAGCTTTCTTT	CASSLTGQWSTEAFF
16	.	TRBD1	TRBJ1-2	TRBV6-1	TGTGCCAGCAGTGAACCCGACAGGGGCTCGCTGCTCGGCTACACCTTC	CASSEPDRGSLLGYTF
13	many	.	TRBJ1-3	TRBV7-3	TGTGCCAGCAGCATCGGACCTGGAAACACCATATATTTT	CASSIGPGNTIYF
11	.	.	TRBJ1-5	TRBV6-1	TGTGCCAGCGGAGACCAGGGGCCCCAGCATTTT	CASGDQGPQHF